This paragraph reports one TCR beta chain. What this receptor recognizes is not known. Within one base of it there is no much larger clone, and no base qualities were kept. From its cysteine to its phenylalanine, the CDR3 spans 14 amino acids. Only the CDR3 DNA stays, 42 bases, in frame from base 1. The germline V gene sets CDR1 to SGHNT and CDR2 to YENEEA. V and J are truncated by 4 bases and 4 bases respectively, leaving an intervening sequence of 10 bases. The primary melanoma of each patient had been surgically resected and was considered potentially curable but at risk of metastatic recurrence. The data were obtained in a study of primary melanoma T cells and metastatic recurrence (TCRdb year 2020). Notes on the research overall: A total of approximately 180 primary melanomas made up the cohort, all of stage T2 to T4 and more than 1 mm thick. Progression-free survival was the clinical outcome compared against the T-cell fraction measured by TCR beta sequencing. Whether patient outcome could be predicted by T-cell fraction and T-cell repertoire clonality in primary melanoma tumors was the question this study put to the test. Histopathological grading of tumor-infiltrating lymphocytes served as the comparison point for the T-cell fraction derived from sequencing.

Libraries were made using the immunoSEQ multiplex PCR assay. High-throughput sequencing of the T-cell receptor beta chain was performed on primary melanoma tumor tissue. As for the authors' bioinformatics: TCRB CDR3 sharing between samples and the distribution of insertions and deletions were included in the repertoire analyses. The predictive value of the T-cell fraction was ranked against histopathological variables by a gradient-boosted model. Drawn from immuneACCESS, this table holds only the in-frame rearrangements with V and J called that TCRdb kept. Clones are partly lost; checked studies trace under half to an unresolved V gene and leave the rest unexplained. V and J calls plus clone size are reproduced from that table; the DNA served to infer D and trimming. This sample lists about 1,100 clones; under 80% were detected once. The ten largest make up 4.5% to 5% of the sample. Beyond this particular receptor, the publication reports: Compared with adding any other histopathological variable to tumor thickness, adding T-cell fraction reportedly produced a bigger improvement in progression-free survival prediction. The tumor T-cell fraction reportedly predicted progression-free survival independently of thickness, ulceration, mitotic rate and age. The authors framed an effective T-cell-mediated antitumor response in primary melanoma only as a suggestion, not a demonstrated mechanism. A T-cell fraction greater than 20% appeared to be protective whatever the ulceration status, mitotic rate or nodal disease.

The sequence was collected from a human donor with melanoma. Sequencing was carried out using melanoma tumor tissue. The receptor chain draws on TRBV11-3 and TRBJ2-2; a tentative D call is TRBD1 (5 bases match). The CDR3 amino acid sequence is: CASSSRALTGELFF. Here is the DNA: TGTGCCAGCAGCTCCAGGGCACTCACCGGGGAGCTGTTTTTT.